This TCR beta chain was profiled in a study of graft-versus-host responses after intestinal transplantation. Study conclusions and caveats: GvH clones detected in recipient marrow included some appearing first in ileum or blood.

Produced via immunoSEQ multiplex PCR; TCRdb's table is partial and in-frame only. The sample includes some 130,000 clones, 90% to 95% of them seen just once. With respect to this clone: Antigen: not known.

Germline V gene data show CDR1 as SEHNR and CDR2 as FQNEAQ (reference sequence). This CDR3 region has 14 residues. V lost 1 base, J lost 7 bases, and 3 bases stayed unmatched. The TCR originated in a human donor who received an intestinal transplant. The chain links TRBV7-9 to TRBJ1-2, with TRBD1 matching 10 bases. Sequenced material: unstimulated CD4+ T cells sorted from spleen or lymph node cells, taken before intestinal transplant. CDR3 bases: TGTGCCAGCAGCTTAGGACAGGGGGCGAGTGGCTACACCTTC. Translated, it gives CASSLGQGASGYTF.